This T cell receptor (beta chain) is drawn from a study of T cell responses to AZD1222 COVID-19 vaccine. Turning to the study itself: Whether given at about 4 or about 12 weeks, second doses were pooled. Findings of the study overall: White British ancestry dominated among donors, who included more females, and clonal diversity was possibly underestimated. Reports say nearly half of spike-specific TCRs go after unmutated variant regions.

As to this clone: Antigen: not known.

Only in-frame clones appear in the TCRdb table, and some are missing; sequencing was by immunoSEQ multiplex PCR. This sample yields around 140,000 clones, of which over 85% are seen a single time; approximately 5.4% belongs to the top ten. V lost 2 bases and J 6 bases, leaving 11 bases between the germline ends. This CDR3 is 13 amino acids long. Germline CDR1 and CDR2: SGHVS and FQNEAQ. Material: peripheral blood, obtained on day 0 of AZD1222 vaccination. The source of this sequence is an adult in good health. This chain connects TRBV7-8 to TRBJ2-7; D is possibly TRBD1 (6 bases). The chain's CDR3 is CASSLTLRGEQYF. In nucleotides, the CDR3 is TGTGCCAGCAGCTTAACCCTCAGGGGCGAGCAGTACTTC.